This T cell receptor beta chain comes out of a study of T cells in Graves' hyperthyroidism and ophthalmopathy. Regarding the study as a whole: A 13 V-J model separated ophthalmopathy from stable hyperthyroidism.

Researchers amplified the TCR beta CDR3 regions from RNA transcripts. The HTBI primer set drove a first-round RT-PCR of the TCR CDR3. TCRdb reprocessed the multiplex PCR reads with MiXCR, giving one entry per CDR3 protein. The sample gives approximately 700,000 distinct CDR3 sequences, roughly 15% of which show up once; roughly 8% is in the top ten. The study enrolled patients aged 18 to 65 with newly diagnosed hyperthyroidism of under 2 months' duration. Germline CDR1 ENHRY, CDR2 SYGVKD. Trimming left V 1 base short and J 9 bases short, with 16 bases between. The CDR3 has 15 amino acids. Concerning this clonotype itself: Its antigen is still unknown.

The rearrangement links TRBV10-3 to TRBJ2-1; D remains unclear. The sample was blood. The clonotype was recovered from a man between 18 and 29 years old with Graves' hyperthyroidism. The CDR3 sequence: CAISELAPEYGEQFF. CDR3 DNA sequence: TGTGCCATCAGTGAGTTGGCCCCTGAGTACGGTGAGCAGTTCTTC.